What follows describes a single T cell receptor (beta chain). What it recognizes is unknown. The study amplified TCR beta CDR3 regions using RNA transcripts. HTBI primers primed a first-round RT-PCR, and a second-round multiplex PCR followed. TCRdb called the multiplex PCR reads again in MiXCR, with one record for every CDR3 protein. Of around 1,200,000 distinct CDR3 sequences listed, roughly two fifths are singletons. The data originate from a study of Graves' ophthalmopathy and Graves' hyperthyroidism. Study details: Researchers classed hyperthyroidism as stable given no ophthalmopathy within 18 months of follow-up. Whole-study findings and limits: Blood was where most expanded thyroid clonotypes above 0.001 frequency also turned up. A roughly 84% specificity and around 90% sensitivity were achieved by a 13-signature model that separated ophthalmopathy from stable hyperthyroidism.

Among the hyperthyroidism patients, all were newly diagnosed, aged 18 to 65, with under 2 months' duration. Germline loops: CDR1 MNHEY, CDR2 SMNVEV (reference sequence). CDR3 size: 14 residues. V shed 6 bases and J shed 5 bases, with 16 bases lying between them. The chain combines TRBV27 with TRBJ2-5, with D maybe TRBD1 (5 bases). Sample: peripheral blood or thyroid tissue (not recorded which). The receptor was derived from an adult man with Graves' hyperthyroidism. The CDR3 sequence is CASSARAGVETQYF. The CDR3 bases are TGTGCCAGCAGCGCCAGGGCAGGCGTTGAGACCCAGTACTTC.